This T cell receptor (beta chain) was obtained from a study of blood T cell repertoires in COVID-19. In the study overall: Samples taken during acute and convalescent COVID-19 were collected in the United States, Italy and Spain. PBMCs, B-cell-depleted T cells, or T cells provided the cDNA or gDNA that made up the material.

As processed by the authors: Scientists estimated how many nucleated cells there were by amplifying reference gene primers. The repertoire was sequenced with immunoSEQ multiplex PCR; TCRdb's copy has only in-frame clones and lacks some. The DNA was the basis for D and trimming; V, J and clone size are from that table. The repertoire holds about 210,000 clones, with roughly 94% as singletons. Germline V gene data show CDR1 as SEHNR and CDR2 as FQNEAQ (reference sequence). This CDR3 is 14 amino acids long. The V and J ends lost 5 bases and 4 bases, in that order; junction bases with no gene match: 4. The receptor comes from a man aged 25-45 years with acute or convalescent COVID-19. The sequencing sample was made of peripheral blood. This chain connects TRBV7-9 to TRBJ2-2, with 7 bases identical to TRBD1. The DNA of the CDR3 is TGTGCCAGCAGCCCCCACAGGGGCACCGGGGAGCTGTTTTTT. It is translated as CASSPHRGTGELFF.